A single sample is the source of the 26 T cell receptor beta chains below, sequenced in a study of cytomegalovirus exposure and HLA in healthy donors. The PCR used 60 Vbeta and 13 Jbeta primers. Produced via immunoSEQ multiplex PCR; TCRdb's table is partial and in-frame only. The sample consists of more than 50,000 clones, about 70% of them appearing once. The sequenced sample consisted of PBMCs. These receptors all come from a woman aged 45-65 years in good health and CMV-seropositive.

This rearrangement joins TRBV19 to TRBJ1-6; D is unclear. V was trimmed by 7 bases and J by 4 bases, leaving 8 bases between them. The CDR3 has 13 residues. Germline values: CDR1 LNHDA, CDR2 SQIVND (reference sequence). The CDR3 loop reads CASNDIYNSPLHF. For the CDR3, the DNA is TGTGCCAGTAATGACATTTATAATTCACCCCTCCACTTT.

The chain links TRBV20-1 to TRBJ2-7, with no clear D. CDR3 length: 11 residues. Trimming shortened V by 6 bases and J by 3 bases, and 9 bases separated the two germline ends. The germline V gene encodes CDR1 DFQATT and CDR2 SNEGSKA (reference sequence). The chain's CDR3 is CSATGDYEQYF. The CDR3 coding sequence is TGCAGTGCGACTGGAGACTACGAGCAGTACTTC.

This clone was seen more than once but under ten times. The chain employs TRBV30 and TRBJ2-2; TRBD1 might be the D (5 bases). The CDR3 is made up of 12 amino acids. The germline V gene has CDR1 GTSNPN and CDR2 SVGIG (reference sequence). Trimming cost V 3 bases and J 6 bases, with 8 bases left between them. The DNA of the CDR3 is TGTGCCTGGAGCGCAGGGTCCGGGGAGCTGTTTTTT. It is translated as CAWSAGSGELFF.

About this clone: The junction and the germline gene differ at one end; a read error may be behind it. J is TRBJ1-1 and V is TRBV7-9; TRBD1 is a possible D gene (6 bases). The CDR3 runs to 15 residues. In germline, CDR1 is SEHNR, CDR2 FQNEAQ (reference sequence). CDR3 in DNA: TGTTCCAGCAGCTTAGTAGGGGGGGGCGAAACTGAAGCTTTCTTT. Its translation: CSSSLVGGGETEAFF.

CDR3 loop: CASRGVLQGEDGYTF. CDR3 sequence (DNA): TGTGCCAGCAGAGGGGTATTACAGGGGGAAGATGGCTACACCTTC. This sequence joins TRBV6-1 and TRBJ1-2; 8 bases match TRBD1. The germline CDR1 and CDR2 sequences are MNHNS and SASEGT. The V gene end was trimmed by 6 bases and the J gene end by 6 bases; junction bases not matched to a gene: 12. The CDR3 sequence is 15 residues long.

This chain links TRBV27 with TRBJ1-5, with D tentatively TRBD1 (5 bases). The V and J ends lost 3 bases and 2 bases respectively, with 11 bases between them. Germline V gene sequence: CDR1 MNHEY, CDR2 SMNVEV (reference sequence). The CDR3 loop spans 15 amino acids. CDR3 in amino acids: CASSFQKGGNQPQHF. CDR3 nucleotide sequence: TGTGCCAGCAGTTTTCAGAAAGGGGGCAATCAGCCCCAGCATTTT.

This clone has a single count. This chain links TRBV27 with TRBJ2-3; 8 nucleotides match TRBD1. This CDR3 has 13 residues. Germline CDR1 and CDR2: MNHEY and SMNVEV (reference sequence). V shed 8 bases, J shed 5 bases, and the junction held 6 bases outside the gene matches. In nucleotides, the CDR3 is TGTGCCAGCCAACAGGGGGTTAAAGATACGCAGTATTTT. This sequence encodes CASQQGVKDTQYF.

V gene TRBV7-9 combines with J gene TRBJ2-1; the D is unclear. CDR1 and CDR2 from the germline V gene are SEHNR and FQNEAQ (reference sequence). The CDR3 is made up of 16 amino acids. V dropped 8 bases and J dropped 6 bases, with 23 bases sitting between them. In nucleotides, the CDR3 is TGTGCCAGCGGTTTCGTACCGAGTCTCACCCCCAATGAGCAGTTCTTC. Translation gives CASGFVPSLTPNEQFF.

This chain links TRBV19 with TRBJ2-1; no definite D call. The CDR3 is made up of 14 amino acids. V lost 5 bases and J 2 bases, leaving 10 bases between the germline ends. Germline-derived CDR1 and CDR2 are LNHDA and SQIVND (reference sequence). Written as DNA, the CDR3 is TGTGCCAGTAGTCAGACTGTTACCTACAATGAGCAGTTCTTC. Translation gives CASSQTVTYNEQFF. The variable domain in full, with the rest retrieved from reference TRBV19 and TRBJ2-1, is DGGITQSPKYLFRKEGQNVTLSCEQNLNHDAMYWYRQDPGQGLRLIYYSQIVNDFQKGDIAEGYSVSREKKESFPLTVTSAQKNPTAFYLCASSQTVTYNEQFFGPGTRLTVL.

The sample holds one count of this clone. V usage is TRBV27 and J usage is TRBJ2-7, with TRBD2 matching 8 bases. Germline V gene lookup returns CDR1 MNHEY and CDR2 SMNVEV (reference sequence). Unmatched junction bases numbered 17, after V lost 7 bases and J lost 6 bases. The CDR3 covers 16 residues. Written as DNA, the CDR3 is TGTGCCAGCAAATCCGGAGCCGGGACTAGGGAGCGCGAGCAGTACTTC. Its translation is CASKSGAGTREREQYF.

The V gene is TRBV7-6, the J gene TRBJ2-7; 10 nucleotides align to TRBD2. Germline loops: CDR1 SGHVS, CDR2 FNYEAQ. The CDR3 is 17 amino acids. V trimming: 5 bases; J trimming: 4 bases; junction bases outside the gene matches: 14. CDR3 DNA sequence: TGTGCCAGCAGCCGAGGATCAAGCGGGGGGGCCGGGTACGAGCAGTACTTC. The encoded protein is CASSRGSSGGAGYEQYF.

J is TRBJ1-1 and V is TRBV6-1; possible D gene TRBD1, 5 bases. The V gene lost 6 bases and the J gene lost 2 bases, with 13 bases spanning the gap. The CDR3 has 14 amino acids. CDR1 is MNHNS, CDR2 SASEGT, per germline. The CDR3 sequence is CASRKGLLNTEAFF. The CDR3, as DNA: TGTGCCAGCAGGAAGGGACTGCTTAACACTGAAGCTTTCTTT.

The chain carries TRBV6-6 and TRBJ2-2, with 15 bases lining up with TRBD2. The V and J ends lost 6 bases and 5 bases, in that order; junction bases with no gene match: 1. Germline CDR1 is MNHNY and CDR2 is SVGAGI (reference sequence). This CDR3 comprises 15 residues. This chain's CDR3 is CASSGLAGGTGELFF. The CDR3 DNA is TGTGCCAGCAGCGGACTAGCGGGAGGGACCGGGGAGCTGTTTTTT.

The rearrangement links TRBV7-9 to TRBJ2-5; 10 positions match TRBD1. V lost 4 bases, J lost 4 bases, and 12 bases stayed unmatched. Per the germline V gene, CDR1 is SEHNR and CDR2 is FQNEAQ (reference sequence). The CDR3 has 17 amino acids. This CDR3 reads CASSSLTGTGDGETQYF. The CDR3 coding sequence is TGTGCCAGCAGCTCCCTCACCGGGACAGGGGATGGAGAGACCCAGTACTTC.

The chain carries TRBV6-5 and TRBJ1-1; tentative D call: TRBD1 (5 bases). This CDR3 contains 14 residues. Germline values: CDR1 MNHEY, CDR2 SVGAGI. V shed 1 base and J shed 4 bases, with 10 bases lying between them. The CDR3 DNA reads as TGTGCCAGCAGTTACTATGGGGGGACCACTGAAGCTTTCTTT. It translates to CASSYYGGTTEAFF.

The J gene is TRBJ1-2, the V gene TRBV7-9; 8 bases are a match to TRBD1. The CDR3 runs to 15 residues. V lost 3 bases, J lost 4 bases, and 7 bases stayed unmatched. The germline V gene encodes CDR1 SEHNR and CDR2 FQNEAQ (reference sequence). The CDR3 DNA is TGTGCCAGCAGCTTGGCCGGACAGGGATTCTATGGCTACACCTTC. Protein sequence: CASSLAGQGFYGYTF.

The chain employs TRBV27 and TRBJ2-1; TRBD1 is a possible D gene (7 bases). The CDR3 consists of 15 residues. In germline, CDR1 is MNHEY, CDR2 SMNVEV (reference sequence). The V and J ends lost 6 bases and 8 bases respectively, with 20 bases between them. CDR3 in amino acids: CASSQRAGGRDEQFF. The CDR3 bases are TGTGCCAGCAGCCAGCGGGCAGGGGGTAGGGATGAGCAGTTCTTC.

V is TRBV18 and J is TRBJ1-5; D unclear. The CDR3 contains 15 residues. Germline CDR1 KGHSH, CDR2 LQKENI. V was trimmed by 2 bases and J by 3 bases, leaving 11 bases between them. The CDR3 bases are TGTGCCAGCTCACCAGACGGAGGAAACAATCAGCCCCAGCATTTT. As protein: CASSPDGGNNQPQHF.

Only a few counts were recorded for this clone. This sequence joins TRBV28 and TRBJ2-3; D is uncertain. CDR1 and CDR2 (germline): MDHEN, SYDVKM. V was trimmed by 5 bases and J by 5 bases, leaving 17 bases between them. The CDR3 covers 15 residues. The CDR3: CASSPLRSGEDTQYF. CDR3 bases: TGTGCCAGCAGTCCTCTCCGGTCGGGTGAAGATACGCAGTATTTT.

The V gene is TRBV5-1, the J gene TRBJ1-6, with unresolved D. V was shortened by 4 bases and J by 9 bases, with 14 bases between the two germline ends. This CDR3 region has 14 residues. Per the germline V gene, CDR1 is SGHRS and CDR2 is YFSETQ. This chain's CDR3 is CASSPPAGGSPLHF. The CDR3 nucleotides read TGCGCCAGCAGCCCCCCGGCCGGCGGTTCACCCCTCCACTTT.

The V gene is TRBV5-4, the J gene TRBJ2-7; weak D call: TRBD1 (6 bases). With 4 bases removed from V and 4 bases from J, the gap between germline ends came to 12 bases. This CDR3 spans 13 amino acids. Germline CDR1 and CDR2: SGHNT and YYREEE (reference sequence). The CDR3 DNA is TGTGCCAGCAGCCAGCCACAGGGTTACGAGCAGTACTTC. Translated, it gives CASSQPQGYEQYF.

The chain links TRBV7-9 to TRBJ2-1; D gene unclear. The germline CDR1 and CDR2 sequences are SEHNR and FQNEAQ (reference sequence). The CDR3 loop spans 13 amino acids. Trimming removed 4 bases at V and 4 bases at J, with 8 bases between. CDR3 DNA: TGTGCCAGCAGCTCAGAGGTTTACAATGAGCAGTTCTTC. Its translation: CASSSEVYNEQFF.

V usage is TRBV11-2 and J usage is TRBJ2-7; tentative D call: TRBD2 (6 bases). The CDR3 is 15 amino acids. Trimming removed 5 bases at V and 6 bases at J, with 20 bases between. Germline lookup yields CDR1 SGHAT and CDR2 FQNNGV. The CDR3: CASSPLAGIRAEQYF. Written as DNA, the CDR3 is TGTGCCAGCAGCCCTCTGGCGGGAATCAGGGCCGAGCAGTACTTC.

CDR3 coding DNA: TGTGCCAGCAGCGCGGGACTCTTGGGCTACACCTTC. This translates into CASSAGLLGYTF. The rearrangement joins TRBV5-8 to TRBJ1-2; TRBD1 is a possible D gene (5 bases). The germline V gene has CDR1 SGHTS and CDR2 YDEGEE. The CDR3 is made up of 12 amino acids. Trimming took off 4 bases at V and 8 bases at J, with 12 bases between the two ends.

The rearrangement links TRBV9 to TRBJ2-5; a possible D gene is TRBD1 (6 bases). The end of the DNA aligns better with TRBJ2-7, so the J call may be wrong. This CDR3 region has 16 residues. The germline V gene has CDR1 SGDLS and CDR2 YYNGEE. The CDR3 nucleotides are TGTGCCAGCAGCGCGAAATCAGGGGCCCAGTCCTACGAGCAGTACTTC. Translated, it gives CASSAKSGAQSYEQYF.

The genes are TRBV5-4 and TRBJ2-7, with TRBD2 identical over 7 bases. From germline, CDR1 is SGHNT and CDR2 YYREEE (reference sequence). The CDR3 totals 14 residues. The V and J ends lost 3 bases and 5 bases, in that order; junction bases with no gene match: 8. CDR3 region: CASSSGGQLDEQYF. CDR3 DNA sequence: TGTGCCAGCAGCTCGGGGGGTCAGCTAGACGAGCAGTACTTC.